The text below deals with one TCR beta chain. There are many counts of this clonotype. It lacks a known antigen. Base qualities are not recorded, but no much larger clone differs from it by a single base. The entry originates in a study of Graves' ophthalmopathy and Graves' hyperthyroidism listed by TCRdb under 2018. Study-level background: Peripheral blood was collected before any treatment was given, at the time of initial diagnosis. TCR beta repertoire signatures were used to distinguish Graves' ophthalmopathy from Graves' hyperthyroidism and to predict progression to ophthalmopathy. In total, 135 blood samples were TCR-sequenced: 40 to 45 ophthalmopathy, some 80 hyperthyroidism and some 17 hyperthyroidism-to-ophthalmopathy patients. To explore V-J signatures that separate ophthalmopathy from hyperthyroidism, a discovery set of 100 patients was enrolled, consisting of approximately 44 with ophthalmopathy and roughly 59 with stable hyperthyroidism. An independent validation cohort comprised some 19 hyperthyroidism patients and about 16 patients who later progressed from hyperthyroidism to ophthalmopathy. T-cell repertoires of thyroid tissue and blood were compared in five or six hyperthyroidism patients. Following sampling, methimazole starting at 30 mg daily was administered to hyperthyroidism patients, and high-dose intravenous methylprednisolone was administered to ophthalmopathy patients.

Hyperthyroidism was considered stable if no progression to ophthalmopathy occurred within 18 months of follow-up. Hyperthyroidism patients were newly diagnosed, were aged 18 to 65 years, and had a disease duration under 2 months. Patients with other autoimmune diseases, uncontrolled infections, pregnancy or lactation were excluded from the study. Clinical symptoms, serum thyroxine, TRAb, thyroid ultrasound and orbital computed tomography were used for diagnosis. Ficoll-Paque density gradient centrifugation was used to isolate PBMCs from about 9.4 ml of fresh peripheral blood. Total RNA was extracted with Trizol reagent and quality-checked on an Agilent 2100 Bioanalyzer. Here is what the overall study found, with its caveats: In validation, the model predicted ophthalmopathy progression with about 70% sensitivity and less than 80% specificity; 12 predicted patients were CT-confirmed with GO in a median of approximately six months. Most expanded thyroid clonotypes with frequency above 0.001 were also detected in blood, suggesting blood repertoires may reflect the thyroid immune response. Sample size was not predetermined statistically, and investigators were not blinded to group allocation. In cross-validation, the 13-signature model distinguished ophthalmopathy from stable hyperthyroidism with less than 90% sensitivity and around 81% specificity, while in the test set the corresponding values were approximately 79% and 70%.

For repertoire sequencing, TCR beta CDR3 regions were amplified from RNA transcripts. A first-round RT-PCR used HTBI primers with the Qiagen OneStep RT-PCR kit, followed by a second-round multiplex PCR, size selection and purification. Libraries were sequenced on an Illumina HiSeq2000 using paired-end 100 bp reads. In the source study's methods: SOAPnuke was used to process the reads, throwing out any read that had adapters, had uncalled bases, had a mean Phred below 15, or lacked an exact constant-primer or identifier match. High-quality paired reads were merged with COPE v1.2.5. Each unique nucleotide sequence was defined as a clonotype, and clonotypes were aligned to IMGT TRB V, D and J references with MiTCR v1.1. Only V-J combinations with frequency above 0.0001 were analysed, covering over 98% of repertoires. A TCR clonal expansion and chaos score per V-J combination was defined as the ratio of F50 clonal expansion to chaos observed in the TCRdist matrix. Welch's t-statistics and random forest were used to reduce the features to about a dozen V-J combinations, which were then used as input to a naive Bayes classifier. The Morisita-Horn index was used to measure how similar the thyroid and blood repertoires were. Through fastp at Q25 and MiXCR, TCRdb rebuilt clones from the public reads, retaining in-frame beta chains. Merged by CDR3 protein, the rows form single entries marked with the most common genes and DNA. TCRdb, not the authors, supplied the V and J calls. This sample lists some 350,000 distinct CDR3 sequences; approximately 18% were detected once. Jointly, the top ten make up roughly 2.6% of the sample.

The sample consisted of peripheral blood. This TCR derives from an adult woman with stable Graves' hyperthyroidism.

This receptor carries the CDR3 CASRPGQGASGELFF. The DNA is as follows: TGTGCCAGCAGACCGGGACAGGGGGCGTCGGGGGAGCTGTTTTTT. The rearrangement joined TRBV6-1 to TRBJ2-2; TRBD1 agrees with 12 junctional bases. The CDR3 numbers 15 residues from cysteine through phenylalanine. Kept here is only the CDR3 DNA, which spans 45 bases and is read in frame from base 1. As encoded in the germline V gene, CDR1 is MNHNS while CDR2 is SASEGT. V is cut back by 6 bases and J by 8 bases, with 7 bases in the junction unmatched.